Included here is one T cell receptor (beta chain) sequence, with context. Its target is not known. Other DNA sequences within the sample encode an identical CDR3. The sample comes from a study of shared clonotypes between healthy human individuals. Study-wide points: Generation probabilities were higher for clonotypes shared across all four sorted-subset donors than for unshared ones. Genetic and exposure-history diversity was limited by the small donor number.

The genomic DNA of each subset was split evenly across several immunoSEQ plates. How the authors handled the data: Filtering differed for immunoSEQ, which gave only junction sequences without quality scores. The method was immunoSEQ multiplex PCR; TCRdb's version includes in-frame clones alone and lacks a portion of them. V, J and clone size were drawn from that table, and D and trimming were deduced from the DNA. The sample records 2 million to 2.5 million clones, about 92% being singletons. The CDR3 covers 13 residues. The germline CDR1 and CDR2 sequences are MDHEN and SYDVKM. V was trimmed by 3 bases and J by 0 bases, leaving 3 bases between them.

The J gene is TRBJ1-3, the V gene TRBV28, with no clear D. The sample comprised naive CD4+ T cells from PBMCs. Subset in this sample: CD45RA+ positively selected. The receptor comes from a man in his late teens or twenties in good health. Some clones in this sample may be carry-over from other donors' samples. As DNA, the CDR3 is TGTGCCAGCAGTTTGGGCTCTGGAAACACCATATATTTT. Translated: CASSLGSGNTIYF.